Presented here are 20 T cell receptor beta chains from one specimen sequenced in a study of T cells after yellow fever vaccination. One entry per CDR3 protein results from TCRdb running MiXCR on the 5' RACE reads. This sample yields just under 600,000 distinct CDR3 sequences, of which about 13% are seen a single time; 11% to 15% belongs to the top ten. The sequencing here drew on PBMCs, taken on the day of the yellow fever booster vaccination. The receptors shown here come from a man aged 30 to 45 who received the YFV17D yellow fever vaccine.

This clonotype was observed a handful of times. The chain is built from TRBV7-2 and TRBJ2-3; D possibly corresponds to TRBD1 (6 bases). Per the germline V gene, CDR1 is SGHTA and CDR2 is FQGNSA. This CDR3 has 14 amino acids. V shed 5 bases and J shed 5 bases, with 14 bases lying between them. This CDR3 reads CASSRTTGRDTQYF. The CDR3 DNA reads TGTGCCAGCAGCCGTACGACAGGACGAGATACGCAGTATTTT.

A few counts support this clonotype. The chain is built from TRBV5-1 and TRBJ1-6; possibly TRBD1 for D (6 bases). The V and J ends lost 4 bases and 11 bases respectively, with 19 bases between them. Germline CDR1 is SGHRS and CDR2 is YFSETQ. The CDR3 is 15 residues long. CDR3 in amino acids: CASSKEGHSMTPLHF. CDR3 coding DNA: TGCGCCAGCAGCAAGGAGGGACATTCGATGACACCCCTCCACTTT.

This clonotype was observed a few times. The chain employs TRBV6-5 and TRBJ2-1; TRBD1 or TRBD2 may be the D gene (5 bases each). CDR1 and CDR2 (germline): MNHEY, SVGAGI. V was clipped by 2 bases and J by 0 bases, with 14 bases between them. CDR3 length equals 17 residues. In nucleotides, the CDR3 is TGTGCCAGCAGTTACAGTGGGGACCTCCCCTCCTACAATGAGCAGTTCTTC. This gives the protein CASSYSGDLPSYNEQFF.

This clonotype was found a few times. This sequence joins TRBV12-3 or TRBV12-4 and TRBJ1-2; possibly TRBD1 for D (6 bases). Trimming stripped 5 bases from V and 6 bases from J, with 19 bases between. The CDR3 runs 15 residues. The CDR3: CASSLGASVPDGYTF. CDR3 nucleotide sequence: TGTGCCAGCAGTCTGGGGGCCTCCGTCCCCGATGGCTACACCTTC.

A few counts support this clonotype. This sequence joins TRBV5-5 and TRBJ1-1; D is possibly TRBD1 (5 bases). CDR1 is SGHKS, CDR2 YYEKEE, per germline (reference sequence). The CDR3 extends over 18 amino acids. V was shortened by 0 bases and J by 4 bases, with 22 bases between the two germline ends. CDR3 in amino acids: CASSLEGEGSLGTTEAFF. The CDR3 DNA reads TGTGCCAGCAGCTTGGAGGGAGAGGGTTCGCTTGGGACCACTGAAGCTTTCTTT.

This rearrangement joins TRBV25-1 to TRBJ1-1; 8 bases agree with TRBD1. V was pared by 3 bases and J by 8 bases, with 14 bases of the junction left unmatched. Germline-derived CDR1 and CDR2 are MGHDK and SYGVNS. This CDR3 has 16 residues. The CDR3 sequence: CASSDITKTPGGEAFF. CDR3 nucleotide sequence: TGTGCCAGCAGTGACATAACCAAAACCCCAGGGGGCGAAGCTTTCTTT.

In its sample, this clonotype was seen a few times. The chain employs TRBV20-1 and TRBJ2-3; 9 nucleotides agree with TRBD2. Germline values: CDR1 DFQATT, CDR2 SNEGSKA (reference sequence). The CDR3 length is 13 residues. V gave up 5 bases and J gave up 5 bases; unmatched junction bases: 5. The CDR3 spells CSAETSGGDTQYF. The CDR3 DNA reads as TGCAGTGCTGAGACTAGCGGTGGAGATACGCAGTATTTT.

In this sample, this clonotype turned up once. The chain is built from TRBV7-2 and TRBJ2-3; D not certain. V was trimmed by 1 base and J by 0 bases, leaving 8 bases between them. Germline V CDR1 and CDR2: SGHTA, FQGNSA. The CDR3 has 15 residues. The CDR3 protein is CASSLVVKSTDTQYF. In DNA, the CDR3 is TGTGCCAGCAGCTTAGTTGTTAAGAGCACAGATACGCAGTATTTT. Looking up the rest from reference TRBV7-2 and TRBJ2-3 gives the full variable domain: GAGVSQSPSNKVTEKGKDVELRCDPISGHTALYWYRQSLGQGLEFLIYFQGNSAPDKSGLPSDRFSAERTGGSVSTLTIQRTQQEDSAVYLCASSLVVKSTDTQYFGPGTRLTVL.

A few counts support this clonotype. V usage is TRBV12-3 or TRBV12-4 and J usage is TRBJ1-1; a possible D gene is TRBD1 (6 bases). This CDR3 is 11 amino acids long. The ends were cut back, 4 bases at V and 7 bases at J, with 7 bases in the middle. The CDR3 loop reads CASSSRGEAFF. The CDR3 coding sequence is TGTGCCAGCAGTTCCAGGGGTGAAGCTTTCTTT.

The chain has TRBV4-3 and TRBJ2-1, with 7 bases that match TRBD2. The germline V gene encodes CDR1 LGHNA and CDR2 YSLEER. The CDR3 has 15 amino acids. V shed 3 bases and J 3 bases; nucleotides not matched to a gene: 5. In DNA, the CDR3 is TGCGCCAGCAGCCACCGGGACTACAACTACAATGAGCAGTTCTTC. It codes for CASSHRDYNYNEQFF.

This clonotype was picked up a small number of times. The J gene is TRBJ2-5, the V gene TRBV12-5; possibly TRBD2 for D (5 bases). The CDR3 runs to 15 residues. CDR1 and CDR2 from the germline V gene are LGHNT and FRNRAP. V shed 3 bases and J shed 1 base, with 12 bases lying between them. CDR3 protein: CASGFLAGVQETQYF. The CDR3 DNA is TGTGCTAGTGGTTTCCTAGCTGGTGTCCAAGAGACCCAGTACTTC.

The CDR3 here is CASSFGASGSMEQFF. The CDR3 DNA is TGTGCCAGCAGCTTTGGGGCTAGCGGGAGCATGGAGCAGTTCTTC. V usage is TRBV7-2 and J usage is TRBJ2-1; 10 nucleotides align to TRBD2. V shed 3 bases and J 10 bases; nucleotides not matched to a gene: 9. Germline V lookup: CDR1 SGHTA, CDR2 FQGNSA. The CDR3 spans 15 residues.

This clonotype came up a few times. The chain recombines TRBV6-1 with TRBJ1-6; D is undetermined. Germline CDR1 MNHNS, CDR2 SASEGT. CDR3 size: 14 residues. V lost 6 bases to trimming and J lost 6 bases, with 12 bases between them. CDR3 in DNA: TGTGCCAGCAGACCCTACCTCCCTAATTCACCCCTCCACTTT. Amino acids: CASRPYLPNSPLHF.

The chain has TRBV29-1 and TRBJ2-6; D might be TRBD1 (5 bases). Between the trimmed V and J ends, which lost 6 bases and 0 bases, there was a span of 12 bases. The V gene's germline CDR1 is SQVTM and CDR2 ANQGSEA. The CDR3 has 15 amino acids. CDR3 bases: TGCAGCGTAGTCGATGGGGCCTCTGGGGCCAACGTCCTGACTTTC. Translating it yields CSVVDGASGANVLTF.

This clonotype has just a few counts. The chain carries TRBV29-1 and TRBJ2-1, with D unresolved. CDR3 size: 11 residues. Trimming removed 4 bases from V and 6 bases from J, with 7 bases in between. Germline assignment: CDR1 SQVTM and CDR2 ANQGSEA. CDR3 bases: TGCAGCGTTGTAGTCATCAATGAGCAGTTCTTC. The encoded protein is CSVVVINEQFF.

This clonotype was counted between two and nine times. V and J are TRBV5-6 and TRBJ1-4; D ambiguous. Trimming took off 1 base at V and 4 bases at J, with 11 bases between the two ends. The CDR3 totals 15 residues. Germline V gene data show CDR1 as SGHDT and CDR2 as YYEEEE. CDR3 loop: CASSLSLGINEKLFF. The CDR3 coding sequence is TGTGCCAGCAGCTTGAGTCTCGGAATTAATGAAAAACTGTTTTTT.

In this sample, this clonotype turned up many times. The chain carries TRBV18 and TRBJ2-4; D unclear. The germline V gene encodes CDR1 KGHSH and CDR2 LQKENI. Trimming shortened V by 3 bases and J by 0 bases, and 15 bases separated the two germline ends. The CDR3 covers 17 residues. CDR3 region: CASSPPTARLAKNIQYF. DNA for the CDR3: TGTGCCAGCTCACCTCCCACGGCCCGCTTAGCCAAAAACATTCAGTACTTC. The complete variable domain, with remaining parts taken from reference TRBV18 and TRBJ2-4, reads NAGVMQNPRHLVRRRGQEARLRCSPMKGHSHVYWYRQLPEEGLKFMVYLQKENIIDESGMPKERFSAEFPKEGPSILRIQQVVRGDSAAYFCASSPPTARLAKNIQYFGAGTRLSVL.

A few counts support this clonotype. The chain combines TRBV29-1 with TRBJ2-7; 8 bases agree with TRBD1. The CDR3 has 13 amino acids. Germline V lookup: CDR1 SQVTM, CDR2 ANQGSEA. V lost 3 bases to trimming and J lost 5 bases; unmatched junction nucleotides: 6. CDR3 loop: CSVDPGQGNEQYF. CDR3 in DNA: TGCAGCGTTGACCCTGGACAGGGAAACGAGCAGTACTTC.

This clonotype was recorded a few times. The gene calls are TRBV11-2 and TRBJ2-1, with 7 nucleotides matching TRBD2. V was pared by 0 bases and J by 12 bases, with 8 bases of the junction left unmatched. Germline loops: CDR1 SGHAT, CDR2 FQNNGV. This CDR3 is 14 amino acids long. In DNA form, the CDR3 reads TGTGCCAGCAGCTTAGATCAGGTAGCGGGCACGCAGTTCTTC. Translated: CASSLDQVAGTQFF.

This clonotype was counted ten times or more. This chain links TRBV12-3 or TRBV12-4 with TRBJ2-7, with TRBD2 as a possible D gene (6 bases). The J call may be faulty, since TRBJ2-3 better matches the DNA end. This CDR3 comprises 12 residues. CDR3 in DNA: TGTGCCAGCAGCCCCGGGGTGCGGGAGCAGTATTTT. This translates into CASSPGVREQYF.